The T cell receptor (beta chain) described here comes from a study of blood T cell repertoires in COVID-19. In germline, CDR1 is SGHVT, CDR2 SQSDAQ. Trimming pared 3 bases from V and 1 base from J, leaving 10 bases between. This CDR3 is built from 15 residues. Method: immunoSEQ multiplex PCR; TCRdb's copy keeps in-frame clones and lacks some. This sample has approximately 110,000 clones, with about 81% found just once. Sequencing was carried out using peripheral blood. The rearrangement uses TRBV7-4 and TRBJ1-3, with D hard to call. The receptor was isolated from an older man with acute or convalescent COVID-19. The CDR3 DNA follows: TGTGCCAGCAGCTTGGGCTCCCGTTCTGGAAACACCATATATTTT. This gives the protein CASSLGSRSGNTIYF. Together with reference TRBV7-4 and TRBJ1-3, the CDR3 gives the full variable domain: GAGVSQSPRYKVAKRGRDVALRCDSISGHVTLYWYRQTLGQGSEVLTYSQSDAQRDKSGRPSGRFSAERPERSVSTLKIQRTEQGDSAVYLCASSLGSRSGNTIYFGEGSWLTVV.